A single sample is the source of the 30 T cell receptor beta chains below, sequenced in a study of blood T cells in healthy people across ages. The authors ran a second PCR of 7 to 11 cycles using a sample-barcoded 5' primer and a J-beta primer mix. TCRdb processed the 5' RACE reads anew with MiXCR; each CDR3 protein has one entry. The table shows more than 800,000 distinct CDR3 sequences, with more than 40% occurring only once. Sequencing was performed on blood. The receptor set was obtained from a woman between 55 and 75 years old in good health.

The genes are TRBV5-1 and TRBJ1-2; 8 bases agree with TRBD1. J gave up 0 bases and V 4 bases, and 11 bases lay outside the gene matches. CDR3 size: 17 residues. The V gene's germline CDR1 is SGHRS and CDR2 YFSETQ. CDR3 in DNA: TGCGCCAGCAGCCGCGGACCAGGGACAGGCCCTAACTATGGCTACACCTTC. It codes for CASSRGPGTGPNYGYTF.

The CDR3 DNA sequence: TGCAGTGCTAGAGATTTTTCACAGTATGGGGATACGCAGTATTTT. Translated: CSARDFSQYGDTQYF. This chain uses TRBV20-1 with TRBJ2-3; D is ambiguous. V was cut by 0 bases and J by 6 bases, with 16 bases left in between. The CDR3 length is 15 residues. Germline V gene data show CDR1 as DFQATT and CDR2 as SNEGSKA (reference sequence).

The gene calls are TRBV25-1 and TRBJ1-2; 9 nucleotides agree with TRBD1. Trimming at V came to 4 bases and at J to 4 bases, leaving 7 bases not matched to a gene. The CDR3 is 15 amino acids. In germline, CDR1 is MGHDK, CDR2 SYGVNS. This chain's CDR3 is CASSAPGQGVYGYTF. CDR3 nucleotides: TGTGCCAGCAGTGCCCCGGGACAGGGTGTCTATGGCTACACCTTC.

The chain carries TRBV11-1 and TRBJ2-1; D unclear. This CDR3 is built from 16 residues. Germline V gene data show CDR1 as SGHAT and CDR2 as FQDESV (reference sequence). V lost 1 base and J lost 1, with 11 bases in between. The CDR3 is CASSLGLGNSYNEQFF. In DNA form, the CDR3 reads TGTGCCAGCAGCTTAGGTTTGGGGAATTCCTACAATGAGCAGTTCTTC.

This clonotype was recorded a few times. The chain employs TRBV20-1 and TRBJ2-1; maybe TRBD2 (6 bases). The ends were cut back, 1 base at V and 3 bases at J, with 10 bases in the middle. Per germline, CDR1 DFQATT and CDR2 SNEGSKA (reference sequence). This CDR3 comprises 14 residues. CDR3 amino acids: CSARGDSIYNEQFF. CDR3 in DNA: TGCAGTGCTAGAGGGGACTCAATCTACAATGAGCAGTTCTTC.

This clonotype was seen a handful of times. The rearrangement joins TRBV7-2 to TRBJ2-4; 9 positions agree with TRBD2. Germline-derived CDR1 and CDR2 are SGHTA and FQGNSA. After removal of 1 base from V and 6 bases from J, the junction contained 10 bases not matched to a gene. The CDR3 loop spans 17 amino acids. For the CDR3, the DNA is TGTGCCAGCAGCTTAGTTGGCGGGAGGGCCCTGGGAAACATTCAGTACTTC. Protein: CASSLVGGRALGNIQYF.

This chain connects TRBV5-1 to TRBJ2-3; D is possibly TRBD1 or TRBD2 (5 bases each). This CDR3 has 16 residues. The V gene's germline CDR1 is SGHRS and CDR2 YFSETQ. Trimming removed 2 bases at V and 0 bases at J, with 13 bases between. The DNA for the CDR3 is TGCGCCAGCAGCTTCGGAGGACATCTTAGCACAGATACGCAGTATTTT. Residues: CASSFGGHLSTDTQYF.

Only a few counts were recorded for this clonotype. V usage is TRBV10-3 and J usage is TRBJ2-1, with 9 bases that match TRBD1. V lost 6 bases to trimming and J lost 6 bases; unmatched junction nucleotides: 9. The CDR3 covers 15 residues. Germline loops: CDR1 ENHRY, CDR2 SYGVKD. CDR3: CAIRSTGGEGNEQFF. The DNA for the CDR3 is TGTGCCATCAGGTCGACAGGGGGAGAGGGCAATGAGCAGTTCTTC.

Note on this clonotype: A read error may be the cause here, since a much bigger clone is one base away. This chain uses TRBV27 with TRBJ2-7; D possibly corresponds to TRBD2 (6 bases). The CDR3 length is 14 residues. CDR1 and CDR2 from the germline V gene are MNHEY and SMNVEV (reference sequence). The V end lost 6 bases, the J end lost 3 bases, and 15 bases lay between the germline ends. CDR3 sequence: CASRPRTNNYEQYF. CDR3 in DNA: TGTGCCAGCAGGCCGCGGACTAACAACTACGAGCAGTACTTC.

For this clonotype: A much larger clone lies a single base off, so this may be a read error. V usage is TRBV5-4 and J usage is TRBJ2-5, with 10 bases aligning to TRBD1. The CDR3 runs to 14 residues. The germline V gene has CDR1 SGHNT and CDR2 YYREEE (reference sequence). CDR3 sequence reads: CASSPTGGHDEQHF. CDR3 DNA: TGTGCCAGCAGCCCGACAGGGGGCCACGACGAGCAGCACTTC.

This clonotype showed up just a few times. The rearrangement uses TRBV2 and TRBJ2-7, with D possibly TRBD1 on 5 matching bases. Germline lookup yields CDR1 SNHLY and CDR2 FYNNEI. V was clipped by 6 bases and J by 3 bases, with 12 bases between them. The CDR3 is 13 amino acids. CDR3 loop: CASRNAGYYEQYF. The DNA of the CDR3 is TGTGCCAGCAGGAACGCAGGGTACTACGAGCAGTACTTC.

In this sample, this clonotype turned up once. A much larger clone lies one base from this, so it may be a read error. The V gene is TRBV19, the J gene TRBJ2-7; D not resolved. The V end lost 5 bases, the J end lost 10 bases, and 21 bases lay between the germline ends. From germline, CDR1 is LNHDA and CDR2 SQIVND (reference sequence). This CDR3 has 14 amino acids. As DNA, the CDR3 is TGTGCCAGTAGTCCCCCAGAGAGGACGTTTGGACAGTACTTC. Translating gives CASSPPERTFGQYF.

CDR3 loop: CSARDRGGSGPYNEQFF. DNA of the CDR3: TGCAGTGCTAGAGATCGAGGCGGGTCAGGCCCTTACAATGAGCAGTTCTTC. This chain joins TRBV20-1 and TRBJ2-1, with a possible D match to TRBD2 (5 bases). The CDR3 runs to 17 residues. CDR1 and CDR2 (germline): DFQATT, SNEGSKA (reference sequence). Trimming took 0 bases from V and 4 from J, leaving 19 bases between them.

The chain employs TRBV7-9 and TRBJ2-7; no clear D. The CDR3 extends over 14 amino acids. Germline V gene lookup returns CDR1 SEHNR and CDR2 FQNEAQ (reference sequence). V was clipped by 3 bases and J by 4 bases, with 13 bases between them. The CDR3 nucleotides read TGTGCCAGCAGCTTGGATCCTTTCCCTTACGAGCAGTACTTC. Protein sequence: CASSLDPFPYEQYF. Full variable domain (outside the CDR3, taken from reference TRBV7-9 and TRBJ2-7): DTGVSQNPRHKITKRGQNVTFRCDPISEHNRLYWYRQTLGQGPEFLTYFQNEAQLEKSRLLSDRFSAERPKGSFSTLEIQRTEQGDSAMYLCASSLDPFPYEQYFGPGTRLTVT.

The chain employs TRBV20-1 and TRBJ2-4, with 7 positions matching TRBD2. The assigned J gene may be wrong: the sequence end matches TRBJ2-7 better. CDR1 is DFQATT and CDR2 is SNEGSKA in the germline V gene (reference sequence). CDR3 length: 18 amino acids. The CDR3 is CSARDRPELARRPYEQYF. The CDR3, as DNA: TGCAGTGCTAGAGATCGACCTGAACTAGCGCGACGACCCTACGAGCAGTACTTC.

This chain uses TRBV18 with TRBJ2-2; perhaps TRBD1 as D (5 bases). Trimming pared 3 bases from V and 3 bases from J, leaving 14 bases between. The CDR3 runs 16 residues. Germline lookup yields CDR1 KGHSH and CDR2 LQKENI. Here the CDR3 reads CASSPRRGADTGELFF. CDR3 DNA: TGTGCCAGCTCACCGCGTAGGGGCGCGGACACCGGGGAGCTGTTTTTT.

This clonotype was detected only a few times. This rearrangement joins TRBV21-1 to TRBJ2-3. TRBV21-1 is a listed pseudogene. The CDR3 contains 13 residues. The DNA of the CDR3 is TGTGCCAGCGTACAGAAAACCACAGATACGCAGTATTTT. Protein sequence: CASVQKTTDTQYF.

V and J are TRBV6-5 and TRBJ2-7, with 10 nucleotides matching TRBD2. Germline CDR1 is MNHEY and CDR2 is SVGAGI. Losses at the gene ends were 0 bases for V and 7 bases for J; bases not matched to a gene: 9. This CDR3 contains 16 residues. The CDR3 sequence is CASSYSFLAGVREQYF. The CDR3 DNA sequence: TGTGCCAGCAGTTACTCGTTCCTAGCGGGAGTTAGGGAGCAGTACTTC.

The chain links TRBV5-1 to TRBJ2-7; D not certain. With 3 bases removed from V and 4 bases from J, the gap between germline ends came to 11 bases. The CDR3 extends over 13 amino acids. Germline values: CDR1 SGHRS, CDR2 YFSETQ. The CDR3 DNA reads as TGCGCCAGCAGCTCTTGGTCAAGTTACGAGCAGTACTTC. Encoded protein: CASSSWSSYEQYF.

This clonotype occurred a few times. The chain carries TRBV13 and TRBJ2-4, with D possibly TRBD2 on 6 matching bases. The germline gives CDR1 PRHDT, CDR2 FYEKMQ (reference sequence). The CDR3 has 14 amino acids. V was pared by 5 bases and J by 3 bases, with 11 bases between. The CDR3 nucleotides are TGTGCCAGCAGCCCCCCGGGGGACAAAAACATTCAGTACTTC. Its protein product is CASSPPGDKNIQYF.

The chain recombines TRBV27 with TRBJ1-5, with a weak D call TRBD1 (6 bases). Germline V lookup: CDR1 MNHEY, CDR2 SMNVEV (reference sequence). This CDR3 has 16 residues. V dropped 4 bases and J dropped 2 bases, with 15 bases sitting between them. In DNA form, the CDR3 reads TGTGCCAGCAGTTCCCCCCGTTGGACAGGCAATCAGCCCCAGCATTTT. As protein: CASSSPRWTGNQPQHF.

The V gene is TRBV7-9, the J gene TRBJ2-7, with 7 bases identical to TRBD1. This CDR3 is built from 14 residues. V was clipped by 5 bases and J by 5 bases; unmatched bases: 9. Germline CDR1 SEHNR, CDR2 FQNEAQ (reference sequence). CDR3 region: CASSEWTGLDEQYF. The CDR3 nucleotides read TGTGCCAGCAGCGAATGGACAGGTTTGGACGAGCAGTACTTC.

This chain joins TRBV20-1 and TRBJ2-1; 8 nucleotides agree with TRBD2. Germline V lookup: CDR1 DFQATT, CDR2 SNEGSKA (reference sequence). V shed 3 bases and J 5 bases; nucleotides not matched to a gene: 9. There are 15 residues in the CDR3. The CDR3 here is CSASASGSLNNEQFF. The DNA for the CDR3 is TGCAGTGCTAGCGCGAGCGGGAGCTTGAACAATGAGCAGTTCTTC.

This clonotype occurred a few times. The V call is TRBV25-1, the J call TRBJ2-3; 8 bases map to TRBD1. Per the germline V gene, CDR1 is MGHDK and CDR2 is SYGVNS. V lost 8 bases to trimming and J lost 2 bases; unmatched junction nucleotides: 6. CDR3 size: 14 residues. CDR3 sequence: CASGRTGFTDTQYF. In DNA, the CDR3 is TGTGCCAGCGGCCGGACAGGGTTCACAGATACGCAGTATTTT. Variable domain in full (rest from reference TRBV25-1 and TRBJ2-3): EADIYQTPRYLVIGTGKKITLECSQTMGHDKMYWYQQDPGMELHLIHYSYGVNSTEKGDLSSESTVSRIRTEHFPLTLESARPSHTSQYLCASGRTGFTDTQYFGPGTRLTVL.

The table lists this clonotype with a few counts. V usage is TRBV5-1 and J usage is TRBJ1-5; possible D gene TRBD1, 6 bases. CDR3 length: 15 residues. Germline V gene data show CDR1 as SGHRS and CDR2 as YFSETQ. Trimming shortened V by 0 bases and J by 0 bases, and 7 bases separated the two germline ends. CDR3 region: CASSLGTDSNQPQHF. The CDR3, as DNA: TGCGCCAGCAGCTTGGGGACAGATAGCAATCAGCCCCAGCATTTT.

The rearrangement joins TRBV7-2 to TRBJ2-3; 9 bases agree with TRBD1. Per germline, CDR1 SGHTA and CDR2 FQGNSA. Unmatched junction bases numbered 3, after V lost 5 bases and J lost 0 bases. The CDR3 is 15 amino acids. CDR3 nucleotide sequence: TGTGCCAGCAGCGGGACAGGGACTAGCACAGATACGCAGTATTTT. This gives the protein CASSGTGTSTDTQYF.

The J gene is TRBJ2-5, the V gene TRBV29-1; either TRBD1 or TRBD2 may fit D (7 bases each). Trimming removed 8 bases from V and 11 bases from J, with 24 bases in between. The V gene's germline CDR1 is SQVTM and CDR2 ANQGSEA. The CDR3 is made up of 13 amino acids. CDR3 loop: CSPMGGGGNEQYF. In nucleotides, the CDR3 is TGCAGCCCGATGGGAGGGGGCGGGAATGAGCAGTACTTC.

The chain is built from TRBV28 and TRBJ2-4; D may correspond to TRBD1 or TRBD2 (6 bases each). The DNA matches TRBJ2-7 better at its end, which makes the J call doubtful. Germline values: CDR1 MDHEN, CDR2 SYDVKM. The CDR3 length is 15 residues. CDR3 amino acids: CASISRRWGADEQYF. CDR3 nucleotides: TGTGCCAGCATCTCAAGAAGGTGGGGGGCAGACGAGCAGTACTTC.

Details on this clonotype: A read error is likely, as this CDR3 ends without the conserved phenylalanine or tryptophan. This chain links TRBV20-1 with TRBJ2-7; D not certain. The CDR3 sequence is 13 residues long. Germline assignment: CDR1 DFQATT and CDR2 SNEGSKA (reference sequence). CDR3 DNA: TGCAATGCTAGAGACCCAAAGACCTACGAGCAGTACTAC. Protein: CNARDPKTYEQYY.

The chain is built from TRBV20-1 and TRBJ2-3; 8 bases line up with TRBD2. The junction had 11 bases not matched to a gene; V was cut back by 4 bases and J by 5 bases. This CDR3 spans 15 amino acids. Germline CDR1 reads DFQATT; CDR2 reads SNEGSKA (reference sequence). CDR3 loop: CSATTAGVWEDTQYF. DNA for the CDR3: TGCAGTGCTACCACAGCGGGAGTGTGGGAAGATACGCAGTATTTT.